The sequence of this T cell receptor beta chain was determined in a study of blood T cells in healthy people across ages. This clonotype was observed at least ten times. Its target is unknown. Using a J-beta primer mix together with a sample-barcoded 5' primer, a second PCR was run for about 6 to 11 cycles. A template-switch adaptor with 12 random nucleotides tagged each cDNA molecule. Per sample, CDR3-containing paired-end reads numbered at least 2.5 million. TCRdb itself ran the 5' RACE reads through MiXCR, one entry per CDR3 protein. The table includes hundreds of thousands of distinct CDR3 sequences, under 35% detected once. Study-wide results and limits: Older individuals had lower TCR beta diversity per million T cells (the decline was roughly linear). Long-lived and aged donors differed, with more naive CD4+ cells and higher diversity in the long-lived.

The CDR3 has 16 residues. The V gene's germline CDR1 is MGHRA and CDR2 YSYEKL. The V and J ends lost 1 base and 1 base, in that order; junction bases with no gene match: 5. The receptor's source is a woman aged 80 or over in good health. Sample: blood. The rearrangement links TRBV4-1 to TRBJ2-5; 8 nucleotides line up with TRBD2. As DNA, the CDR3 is TGCGCCAGCAGCCAAGTAGGTCGGGGGGGCCAAGAGACCCAGTACTTC. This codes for CASSQVGRGGQETQYF.